Listed below are T cell receptor beta chains from one sample, sequenced in a study of blood T cell repertoires in COVID-19. Repertoires were generated with immunoSEQ multiplex PCR, while TCRdb's copy carries only in-frame clones and drops some. The sample consists of 120,000 to 150,000 clones, approximately 90% of them appearing once. The sequencing sample was made of peripheral blood. The source is a woman at least 80 years old with acute or convalescent COVID-19. The CDR3 runs from the conserved cysteine through the conserved F or W. A D gene is named only where the DNA matches it firmly.

v_call	j_call	d_call	cdr3_nt	cdr3_aa
TRBV30	TRBJ1-6	.	TGTGCCTCCCAACCGAGCTCCTATAATTCACCCCTCCACTTT	CASQPSSYNSPLHF
TRBV27	TRBJ2-5	.	TGTGCCAGCAGTTTAATGGGGGGCCAAGAGACCCAGTACTTC	CASSLMGGQETQYF
TRBV19	TRBJ1-2	.	TGTGCCAGTAGTATAGGACTTCACGCTAACTATGGCTACACCTTC	CASSIGLHANYGYTF
TRBV5-4	TRBJ2-6	TRBD1	TGTGCCAGCAGCCAGACAGGGGCTGGGGCCAACGTCCTGACTTTC	CASSQTGAGANVLTF
TRBV25-1	TRBJ1-2	TRBD1	TGTGCCAGCAGTTTGACAGGGTTTAACTATGGCTACACCTTC	CASSLTGFNYGYTF
TRBV11-2	TRBJ1-1	.	TGTGCCAGCAGCACCACGACGCGGACTGAAGCTTTCTTT	CASSTTTRTEAFF
TRBV30	TRBJ1-2	.	TGTGCCTGGAGTGAGTTGCTAGGGAGGGGCGGTAAAAATGGCTACACCTTC	CAWSELLGRGGKNGYTF
TRBV5-1	TRBJ1-5	.	TGCGCCAGCAGCTTGGGTGCGGGTCAGCCCCAGCATTTT	CASSLGAGQPQHF
TRBV9	TRBJ1-5	TRBD1	TGTGCCAGCAGCGCGGGGACAGGGGATTATCAGCCCCAGCATTTT	CASSAGTGDYQPQHF
TRBV2	TRBJ1-4	TRBD1	TGTGCCAGCAGTTCCCTGGGGACAGGGGTTGAAAAACTGTTTTTT	CASSSLGTGVEKLFF
TRBV29-1	TRBJ1-1	.	TGCAGCGTTCAGAGGGCCCCCGCGGCGGAAGCTTTCTTT	CSVQRAPAAEAFF